Each of the 22 T cell receptor beta chains below was sequenced from the same sample in a study of immune evolution from preneoplasia to lung adenocarcinoma. Data came from immunoSEQ multiplex PCR; TCRdb stores just in-frame clones and leaves some out. The table lists some 5,800 clones, roughly 77% of them singletons. Sequencing input: FFPE adjacent normal lung tissue. The source is a person aged 60 to 80 with lung adenocarcinoma.

The rearrangement joins TRBV6-5 to TRBJ2-6; D uncertain. CDR3 length: 15 amino acids. With 2 bases removed from V and 1 base from J, the gap between germline ends came to 6 bases. CDR1 is MNHEY, CDR2 SVGAGI, per germline. The CDR3 is CASSYGLSGANVLTF. The DNA for the CDR3 is TGTGCCAGCAGTTACGGCCTTTCTGGGGCCAACGTCCTGACTTTC.

CDR3 sequence (DNA): TGTGCCAGCAGGGACTCCTACGAGCAGTACTTC. The encoded protein is CASRDSYEQYF. This sequence joins TRBV28 and TRBJ2-7; D gene unclear. CDR1 and CDR2 from the germline V gene are MDHEN and SYDVKM. CDR3 length equals 11 residues. V lost 6 bases and J lost 0, with 3 bases in between.

This clone was counted only a few times. The rearrangement links TRBV5-1 to TRBJ1-1; D unclear. Germline V gene data show CDR1 as SGHRS and CDR2 as YFSETQ. The CDR3 is 15 amino acids. Trimming left V 7 bases short and J 6 bases short, with 22 bases between. CDR3 DNA sequence: TGCGCCAGCGGCCCGGGAGCGCGGGGTAGCTCTGAAGCTTTCTTT. Translation: CASGPGARGSSEAFF.

The chain carries TRBV30 and TRBJ1-1, with D unclear. Germline loops: CDR1 GTSNPN, CDR2 SVGIG (reference sequence). Trimming took off 0 bases at V and 0 bases at J, with 8 bases between the two ends. The CDR3 totals 14 residues. CDR3 DNA sequence: TGTGCCTGGAGTGTAACAGCCTTGAACACTGAAGCTTTCTTT. The encoded protein is CAWSVTALNTEAFF.

This clone has only a few counts. The chain uses TRBV5-4 and TRBJ2-3; no firm D call. The CDR3 extends over 14 amino acids. Trimming left V 0 bases short and J 6 bases short, with 11 bases between. Germline lookup yields CDR1 SGHNT and CDR2 YYREEE (reference sequence). CDR3 residues: CASSLVPTADTQYF. The CDR3 DNA is TGTGCCAGCAGCTTGGTTCCAACCGCGGATACGCAGTATTTT.

The chain is built from TRBV5-1 and TRBJ2-3; TRBD1 agrees at 10 bases. The CDR3 length is 16 residues. Trimming at V came to 3 bases and at J to 0 bases, leaving 4 bases not matched to a gene. Germline CDR1 is SGHRS and CDR2 is YFSETQ. The CDR3 sequence is CASSSLDRGSTDTQYF. In DNA form, the CDR3 reads TGCGCCAGCAGCTCACTGGACAGGGGGAGCACAGATACGCAGTATTTT.

The chain is built from TRBV5-4 and TRBJ1-2; 7 positions agree with TRBD1. Trimming removed 5 bases from V and 2 bases from J; junction bases left unmatched: 6. This CDR3 contains 14 residues. Germline V gene lookup returns CDR1 SGHNT and CDR2 YYREEE (reference sequence). CDR3 DNA: TGTGCCAGCAGACCCGGGACAGAAAACTATGGCTACACCTTC. It is translated as CASRPGTENYGYTF.

This chain connects TRBV9 to TRBJ1-5; TRBD1 might be the D (5 bases). Trimming cost V 3 bases and J 3 bases, with 13 bases left between them. CDR1 and CDR2 (germline): SGDLS, YYNGEE. The CDR3 spans 15 residues. In nucleotides, the CDR3 is TGTGCCAGCAGCGCGTCGATGGGGGACAATCAGCCCCAGCATTTT. Its protein is CASSASMGDNQPQHF.

The chain recombines TRBV7-2 with TRBJ2-5; perhaps TRBD1 as D (5 bases). Between the trimmed V and J ends, which lost 6 bases and 2 bases, there was a span of 10 bases. Per germline, CDR1 SGHTA and CDR2 FQGNSA. The CDR3 sequence is 13 residues long. CDR3 DNA sequence: TGTGCCAGCAGACCACAGGTTCAAGAGACCCAGTACTTC. The encoded protein is CASRPQVQETQYF.

This CDR3 reads CASRYHDRGETQYF. In nucleotides, the CDR3 is TGTGCCAGCAGATACCATGACAGGGGCGAGACCCAGTACTTC. The chain employs TRBV6-5 and TRBJ2-5, with 8 bases that match TRBD1. The CDR3 spans 14 residues. The ends lost 6 bases at V and 5 bases at J; junction bases unmatched: 8. Per the germline V gene, CDR1 is MNHEY and CDR2 is SVGAGI.

The chain couples TRBV29-1 to TRBJ2-1; D remains ambiguous. V lost 6 bases and J lost 8, with 11 bases in between. The CDR3 contains 11 residues. The germline V gene has CDR1 SQVTM and CDR2 ANQGSEA. In nucleotides, the CDR3 is TGCAGCGTCGATGATTGGGATGAGCAGTTCTTC. Amino acids: CSVDDWDEQFF.

The rearrangement links TRBV27 to TRBJ2-7, with 8 bases that match TRBD2. The J segment lost 3 bases and the V segment lost 6 bases, leaving 7 bases of the junction unmatched. CDR3 length: 14 amino acids. Germline V gene lookup returns CDR1 MNHEY and CDR2 SMNVEV (reference sequence). This CDR3 is CASRPGGAFYEQYF. In DNA form, the CDR3 reads TGTGCCAGCAGACCGGGGGGGGCCTTCTACGAGCAGTACTTC.

This clone showed up just once. The rearrangement links TRBV6-1 to TRBJ2-2; perhaps TRBD1 as D (7 bases). Germline CDR1 and CDR2: MNHNS and SASEGT. The ends were cut back, 5 bases at V and 5 bases at J, with 12 bases in the middle. The CDR3 extends over 14 amino acids. CDR3 in amino acids: CASSKAGGTGELFF. The CDR3 bases are TGTGCCAGCAGTAAGGCAGGGGGGACCGGGGAGCTGTTTTTT.

The DNA of the CDR3 is TGTGCCAGCAGCTTATGGGGGACAGGGGTCATGGAGACCCAGTACTTC. This sequence encodes CASSLWGTGVMETQYF. The chain couples TRBV7-2 to TRBJ2-5; 10 nucleotides align to TRBD1. CDR3 length equals 16 residues. V dropped 2 bases and J dropped 5; count of bases not matched to a gene: 8. In germline, CDR1 is SGHTA, CDR2 FQGNSA.

The gene calls are TRBV11-3 and TRBJ2-2; TRBD1 matches 9 bases. Germline CDR1 is SGHNT and CDR2 is YENEEA. The CDR3 covers 18 residues. V lost 0 bases to trimming and J lost 4 bases; unmatched junction nucleotides: 9. The CDR3: CASSLEPAGTGTTGELFF. The CDR3, as DNA: TGTGCCAGCAGCTTAGAGCCCGCCGGGACAGGGACCACCGGGGAGCTGTTTTTT.

The chain has TRBV7-6 and TRBJ2-1; D is unresolved. The ends were cut back, 3 bases at V and 6 bases at J, with 9 bases in the middle. CDR3 length: 13 residues. Germline V CDR1 and CDR2: SGHVS, FNYEAQ. CDR3 amino acids: CASSLGFGNEQFF. In DNA form, the CDR3 reads TGTGCCAGCAGCTTGGGGTTTGGCAATGAGCAGTTCTTC.

Only one count was recorded for this clone. The genes are TRBV6-6 and TRBJ1-5; D may be TRBD1 (6 bases). This CDR3 has 15 residues. The germline CDR1 and CDR2 sequences are MNHNY and SVGAGI (reference sequence). V gave up 6 bases and J gave up 3 bases, with 15 bases separating them. The CDR3 sequence is CASSPPTGDNQPQHF. CDR3 in DNA: TGTGCCAGCAGCCCCCCGACAGGAGACAATCAGCCCCAGCATTTT.

The rearrangement uses TRBV5-1 and TRBJ1-6; 7 bases map to TRBD1. Germline V gene data show CDR1 as SGHRS and CDR2 as YFSETQ. CDR3 length equals 18 residues. The V gene end was trimmed by 4 bases and the J gene end by 6 bases; junction bases not matched to a gene: 16. This CDR3 reads CASSDGHTGTAINSPLHF. The CDR3 DNA reads TGCGCCAGCAGCGATGGCCATACCGGGACAGCAATTAATTCACCCCTCCACTTT.

This chain connects TRBV5-1 to TRBJ1-2, with D uncertain. Trimming removed 1 base at V and 0 bases at J, with 7 bases between. The CDR3 totals 14 residues. From germline, CDR1 is SGHRS and CDR2 YFSETQ. This chain's CDR3 is CASSLWTTNYGYTF. CDR3 in DNA: TGCGCCAGCAGCTTGTGGACGACTAACTATGGCTACACCTTC.

The rearrangement links TRBV7-2 to TRBJ1-2; no definite D call. There are 15 residues in the CDR3. Germline V lookup: CDR1 SGHTA, CDR2 FQGNSA. With 4 bases removed from V and 0 bases from J, the gap between germline ends came to 12 bases. CDR3: CASSYAQRPNYGYTF. DNA for the CDR3: TGTGCCAGCAGCTATGCGCAGAGGCCTAACTATGGCTACACCTTC.

Regarding this clone: An end of the junction does not agree with germline; a read error may underlie this. This same CDR3 is encoded by further DNA sequences in the sample. The V call is TRBV18, the J call TRBJ2-7; TRBD2 is a possible D gene (6 bases). Germline V CDR1 and CDR2: KGHSH, LQKENI. CDR3 length: 12 residues. The CDR3, as DNA: TGTGCCAGCTCACAGGAGGGGTACGAGCAGTATTTC. Translation: CASSQEGYEQYF.

This chain links TRBV2 with TRBJ2-7, with 8 bases that match TRBD1. V was pared by 4 bases and J by 6 bases, with 5 bases of the junction left unmatched. Germline V gene data show CDR1 as SNHLY and CDR2 as FYNNEI. CDR3 length: 13 amino acids. CDR3 region: CASSGTGSLEQYF. The DNA of the CDR3 is TGTGCCAGCAGTGGGACAGGGAGCCTCGAGCAGTACTTC.